A selection of T cell receptor beta chains follows, all from one sample in a study of cytomegalovirus exposure and HLA in healthy donors. Using immunoSEQ multiplex PCR, the repertoire was profiled, and TCRdb retains in-frame clones only, with some absent. This sample has tens of thousands of clones, with roughly 94% found just once. Sequences were obtained from PBMCs. The receptors here all came from a man between 18 and 35 years old in good health and CMV-seropositive. Each CDR3 is given with its conserved first and last residue. A D gene is named only where the DNA matches it firmly. Rows may omit the clone size; those that give it use once, few, many or a size class.

size,J,V,D,DNA,CDR3
.,TRBJ2-1,TRBV9,TRBD2,TGTGCCAGCAGCTCGGCGGGGGGCTACAATGAGCAGTTCTTC,CASSSAGGYNEQFF
.,TRBJ1-6,TRBV27,.,TGTGCCAGCAGGGGGGGGCCCCTGAGCTCCTATAATTCACCCCTCCACTTT,CASRGGPLSSYNSPLHF
.,TRBJ2-5,TRBV4-3,TRBD2,TGCGCCAGCAGCCTCTTCTTTGGGAGGGCGGAGACCCAGTACTTC,CASSLFFGRAETQYF
.,TRBJ1-2,TRBV19,TRBD1,TGTGCCAGCACCAGGGGGGATTACTATGGCTACACCTTC,CASTRGDYYGYTF
.,TRBJ2-1,TRBV29-1,TRBD2,TGCAGCGTCGGCGAGCGGGAGTTTCTTGAGCAGTTCTTC,CSVGEREFLEQFF
.,TRBJ2-3,TRBV5-1,.,TGCGCCAGCAGCTTGGAATTTGGGCCGTCGCTCACAGATACGCAGTATTTT,CASSLEFGPSLTDTQYF
.,TRBJ2-1,TRBV19,.,TGTGCCAGTAGTATCGTGGCAGGGTCCTACAATGAGCAGTTCTTC,CASSIVAGSYNEQFF
.,TRBJ1-1,TRBV27,.,TGTGCCAGCAGTTTGAAACCTATCGACACTGAAGCTTTCTTT,CASSLKPIDTEAFF
.,TRBJ2-7,TRBV5-4,.,TGTGCCAGCAGCTTGGGTCGGGACTCCTACGAGCAGTACTTC,CASSLGRDSYEQYF
.,TRBJ2-6,TRBV19,.,TGTGCCAGTAGTGTTACGACTCGGTATTTCTCTGGGGCCAACGTCCTGACTTTC,CASSVTTRYFSGANVLTF
.,TRBJ1-6,TRBV7-8,.,TGTGCCAGCAGCACCACAGGTTCACCCCTCCACTTT,CASSTTGSPLHF
.,TRBJ2-6,TRBV28,TRBD2,TGTGCCAGCAGGTGGGAGGGTTCTGGTTCTGTAGCTGGGGCCAACGTCCTGACTTTC,CASRWEGSGSVAGANVLTF
.,TRBJ2-6,TRBV14,.,TGTGCCAGCAGCCAAGATAGTCGGCAGGCCAGCTCTGGGGCCAACGTCCTGACTTTC,CASSQDSRQASSGANVLTF
.,TRBJ1-2,TRBV10-3,.,TGTGCCATCCACCGCGGAGCTAACTATGGCTACACCTTC,CAIHRGANYGYTF
.,TRBJ2-7,TRBV4-3,TRBD1,TGCGCCAGCAGCCTTACTAGGACAGGGTTCGAGCAGTACTTC,CASSLTRTGFEQYF
once,TRBJ2-7,TRBV5-1,.,TGCGCCAGCAGCCTGGACAGATACGAGCAGTACTTC,CASSLDRYEQYF
.,TRBJ1-1,TRBV19,TRBD1,TGTGCCAGTAGAGCGGGGACAGGGGGCTTAGGTACTGAAGCTTTCTTT,CASRAGTGGLGTEAFF
few,TRBJ2-6,TRBV18,TRBD1,TGTGCCAGCTCACCCCGGGACAGTTACACTGGGGCCAACGTCCTGACTTTC,CASSPRDSYTGANVLTF
.,TRBJ1-1,TRBV4-1,.,TGCGCCAGCAGCCAAGGTATGAACACTGAAGCTTTCTTT,CASSQGMNTEAFF
.,TRBJ2-7,TRBV19,TRBD2,TGTGCCAGTAGTATAGGAGCGGGAGGGCCGTACGAGCAGTACTTC,CASSIGAGGPYEQYF
.,TRBJ2-1,TRBV7-3,TRBD1,TGTGCCAGCAGCCAGGACAGGAATTACAATGAGCAGTTCTTC,CASSQDRNYNEQFF
.,TRBJ2-2,TRBV7-9,TRBD1,TGTGCCAGCAGTACGGGGACAGGTTCGATCCTGTTTTTT,CASSTGTGSILFF
.,TRBJ2-5,TRBV7-6,.,TGTGCCAGCAGCTTGGGCGCTAGGGGAGAGACCCAGTACTTC,CASSLGARGETQYF
.,TRBJ1-2,TRBV7-2,.,TGTGCCAGCAGCTTAGCCCTCCGGGTCCATTCCGGCTACACCTTC,CASSLALRVHSGYTF
.,TRBJ2-1,TRBV27,TRBD2,TGTGCCAGCAGTTTATTTCCTACACCCAAGACTAGCGGGGTGTCCTACAATGAGCAGTTCTTC,CASSLFPTPKTSGVSYNEQFF
.,TRBJ2-2,TRBV19,.,TGTGCCAGTAGTATAGTTCGCACCGGGGAGCTGTTTTTT,CASSIVRTGELFF
.,TRBJ2-7,TRBV11-1,.,TGTGCCAGCAGCTTACGACAGGAATACGAGCAGTACTTC,CASSLRQEYEQYF
.,TRBJ1-6,TRBV4-1,.,TGCGCCAGCAGCCAAGAGGGAGGCAGGTCCTATAATTCACCCCTCCACTTT,CASSQEGGRSYNSPLHF
.,TRBJ1-5,TRBV28,.,TGTGCCAGCAGTTCACCTCTTTCGACAGGAAGAGACAATCAGCCCCAGCATTTT,CASSSPLSTGRDNQPQHF
.,TRBJ2-2,TRBV2,TRBD1,TGTGCCAGCAGGGGTTCAGCCCCCCGACAGGGGAAGAGCGGGGAGCTGTTTTTT,CASRGSAPRQGKSGELFF
.,TRBJ1-1,TRBV7-2,.,TGTGCCAGCAGCTTAGCCGGGGCTGAAGCTTTCTTT,CASSLAGAEAFF
.,TRBJ1-2,TRBV28,TRBD1,TGTGCCAGCAGTTTAGGACAGGGACATGGCTACACCTTC,CASSLGQGHGYTF
.,TRBJ2-2,TRBV7-9,TRBD1,TGTGCCAGCAGCTCGACAGGGTACACCGGGGAGCTGTTTTTT,CASSSTGYTGELFF
.,TRBJ2-7,TRBV7-9,TRBD1,TGTGCCAGCAGCTCACCCAGGACAGGCTCCTACGAGCAGTACTTC,CASSSPRTGSYEQYF
.,TRBJ2-3,TRBV5-4,TRBD2,TGTGCCAGCAGCTTAAACAGCGGGGGGGGCACAGATACGCAGTATTTT,CASSLNSGGGTDTQYF
.,TRBJ2-1,TRBV10-3,.,TGTGCCATCAGTGAGTCGAAGGGGGATGAGCAGTTCTTC,CAISESKGDEQFF
.,TRBJ1-5,TRBV28,.,TGTGCCAGCAGTTTAGAGACCAGGGGAAGGCAGCCCCAGCATTTT,CASSLETRGRQPQHF
once,TRBJ2-7,TRBV13,.,TGTGCCAGCAGCCAAACAAATACAGGGGAGCAGTACTTC,CASSQTNTGEQYF
.,TRBJ1-5,TRBV19,.,TGTGCCAGTAGTATACCAGGGGTTAGCAATCAGCCCCAGCATTTT,CASSIPGVSNQPQHF
.,TRBJ2-5,TRBV7-3,TRBD2,TGTGCCAGCAGCTTGGGTCTAGCGGGAGGCGTCGGCCAAGAGACCCAGTACTTC,CASSLGLAGGVGQETQYF
.,TRBJ1-4,TRBV19,TRBD1,TGTGCCAGTACGGGACAGGGCGATGAAAAACTGTTTTTT,CASTGQGDEKLFF
.,TRBJ2-2,TRBV12-5,.,TGTGCTAGTGGCCCGGGGACCGGGGAGCTGTTTTTT,CASGPGTGELFF
.,TRBJ2-3,TRBV29-1,.,TGCAGCGTTGAAGATCAGGTTTTCACAGATACGCAGTATTTT,CSVEDQVFTDTQYF